The 19 T cell receptor beta chains below all came from one sample that was sequenced in a study of control samples from healthy donors and cancer patients. The method was immunoSEQ multiplex PCR; TCRdb's version includes in-frame clones alone and lacks a portion of them. The table records about 170,000 clones, roughly 94% of them present only once. Material: blood. Every receptor here comes from a woman between 18 and 29 years old in good health.

The V gene is TRBV3-1 (or the pseudogene TRBV3-2), the J gene TRBJ1-2; 8 bases are shared with TRBD1. The J segment lost 14 bases and the V segment lost 1 base, leaving 12 bases of the junction unmatched. The CDR3 has 14 residues. Germline assignment: CDR1 LGHDT and CDR2 YNNKEL (reference sequence). The DNA for the CDR3 is TGTGCCAGCAGCCAAGGACAGGGGAGAATCGTGGGTACCTTC. It codes for CASSQGQGRIVGTF.

The gene calls are TRBV4-2 and TRBJ1-4; no clear D gene. Trimming pared 0 bases from V and 5 bases from J, leaving 13 bases between. The CDR3 extends over 16 amino acids. The germline CDR1 and CDR2 sequences are LGHNA and YNFKEQ. In nucleotides, the CDR3 is TGTGCCAGCAGCCAAGAATGGTACGGTCGGAATGAAAAACTGTTTTTT. Encoded protein: CASSQEWYGRNEKLFF.

The chain employs TRBV7-2 and TRBJ1-4; D not certain. The CDR3 is made up of 13 amino acids. Germline V gene lookup returns CDR1 SGHTA and CDR2 FQGNSA. Deletions cut 2 bases from V and 8 bases from J, with 9 bases between. The CDR3 sequence is CASSLNQAEKLFF. DNA of the CDR3: TGTGCCAGCAGCTTAAACCAGGCCGAAAAACTGTTTTTT.

This clone appeared once. This chain uses TRBV5-6 with TRBJ2-5; 9 bases line up with TRBD1. After removal of 4 bases from V and 2 bases from J, the junction contained 6 bases not matched to a gene. The CDR3 sequence is 15 residues long. Per the germline V gene, CDR1 is SGHDT and CDR2 is YYEEEE. CDR3 in DNA: TGTGCCAGCAGCCAAATCGGGACAGGGCAAGAGACCCAGTACTTC. It yields the protein CASSQIGTGQETQYF.

V usage is TRBV7-6 and J usage is TRBJ1-2, with D uncertain. CDR3 length: 16 residues. V was cut by 4 bases and J by 10 bases, with 25 bases left in between. The germline V gene has CDR1 SGHVS and CDR2 FNYEAQ. In DNA form, the CDR3 reads TGTGCCAGCAGCTCCGCGTCAGCCGAGGGTCCGGGAGTCTACACCTTC. The encoded protein is CASSSASAEGPGVYTF.

This clone has a handful of counts. V and J are TRBV19 and TRBJ1-5; the match to TRBD1 covers 8 bases. The CDR3 runs 14 residues. Germline lookup yields CDR1 LNHDA and CDR2 SQIVND (reference sequence). Unmatched junction bases numbered 5, after V lost 4 bases and J lost 6 bases. The CDR3 region is CASSKDRVVQPQHF. CDR3 coding DNA: TGTGCCAGTAGTAAGGACAGGGTAGTTCAGCCCCAGCATTTT.

The chain combines TRBV28 with TRBJ2-1; D may match TRBD1 or TRBD2 (5 bases each). V lost 4 bases and J 0 bases, leaving 16 bases between the germline ends. CDR1 and CDR2 (germline): MDHEN, SYDVKM. This CDR3 region has 17 residues. CDR3 in amino acids: CASSWGRRVSSYNEQFF. The CDR3 DNA reads as TGTGCCAGCAGTTGGGGACGACGGGTTAGCTCCTACAATGAGCAGTTCTTC.

This sequence joins TRBV27 and TRBJ2-2, with no clear D. The CDR3 sequence is 12 residues long. The germline V and J ends were trimmed by 6 bases and 5 bases, with 7 bases remaining between them. Germline CDR1 reads MNHEY; CDR2 reads SMNVEV (reference sequence). The CDR3 sequence: CASRPITGELFF. The CDR3 DNA is TGTGCCAGCAGACCGATTACCGGGGAGCTGTTTTTT.

V and J are TRBV11-3 and TRBJ1-2, with 7 bases fitting TRBD1. This CDR3 has 14 amino acids. V was clipped by 5 bases and J by 6 bases; unmatched bases: 9. The germline CDR1 and CDR2 sequences are SGHNT and YENEEA. CDR3 residues: CASSPWQGENGYTF. CDR3 sequence (DNA): TGTGCCAGCAGCCCTTGGCAGGGGGAGAATGGCTACACCTTC. Full variable domain (outside the CDR3, taken from reference TRBV11-3 and TRBJ1-2): EAGVVQSPRYKIIEKKQPVAFWCNPISGHNTLYWYLQNLGQGPELLIRYENEEAVDDSQLPKDRFSAERLKGVDSTLKIQPAELGDSAVYLCASSPWQGENGYTFGSGTRLTVV.

This chain uses TRBV7-2 with TRBJ1-5; 8 bases are shared with TRBD1. This CDR3 spans 13 amino acids. Unmatched junction bases numbered 1, after V lost 5 bases and J lost 4 bases. The germline CDR1 and CDR2 sequences are SGHTA and FQGNSA. The CDR3 protein is CASSRTGNQPQHF. The CDR3 DNA is TGTGCCAGCAGCCGGACAGGGAATCAGCCCCAGCATTTT.

In nucleotides, the CDR3 is TGTGCCAGCAGTTACGGCGGTAGCAATCAGCCCCAGCATTTT. It translates to CASSYGGSNQPQHF. The chain is built from TRBV6-2 or TRBV6-3 and TRBJ1-5; D call uncertain. Germline CDR1 MNHEY, CDR2 SVGEGT. Trimming took 2 bases from V and 0 from J, leaving 5 bases between them. This CDR3 has 14 amino acids.

The chain recombines TRBV19 with TRBJ1-1; a weak D match, TRBD1 (6 bases). Trimming cost V 6 bases and J 0 bases, with 11 bases left between them. There are 14 residues in the CDR3. Germline CDR1 is LNHDA and CDR2 is SQIVND (reference sequence). In DNA, the CDR3 is TGTGCCAGTAGACCAGGACAGCTGAACACTGAAGCTTTCTTT. This sequence encodes CASRPGQLNTEAFF.

This sequence joins TRBV18 and TRBJ2-5; 8 bases match TRBD1. V dropped 0 bases and J dropped 4; count of bases not matched to a gene: 4. This CDR3 has 15 amino acids. Germline CDR1 KGHSH, CDR2 LQKENI. The CDR3 coding sequence is TGTGCCAGCTCACCACCCGGGACAGGCAGAGAGACCCAGTACTTC. Protein product: CASSPPGTGRETQYF.

The chain recombines TRBV6-2 or TRBV6-3 with TRBJ1-4, with D unresolved. Germline V lookup: CDR1 MNHEY, CDR2 SVGEGT. The CDR3 runs to 18 residues. V dropped 2 bases and J dropped 0 bases, with 16 bases sitting between them. The CDR3 nucleotides are TGTGCCAGCAGTTACAACGCTCCCCGGGATACAACTAATGAAAAACTGTTTTTT. Its translation is CASSYNAPRDTTNEKLFF.

This clone came up once. The CDR3 region is CASSSSGRETDTQYF. DNA for the CDR3: TGTGCCAGCAGCTCTAGCGGGCGGGAGACAGATACGCAGTATTTT. The rearrangement links TRBV11-2 to TRBJ2-3; TRBD2 agrees at 8 bases. The germline CDR1 and CDR2 sequences are SGHAT and FQNNGV. V shed 4 bases and J 3 bases; nucleotides not matched to a gene: 6. The CDR3 covers 15 residues.

In its sample, this clone was seen once. The chain uses TRBV11-2 and TRBJ2-1; D remains unclear. The CDR3 spans 12 residues. With 0 bases removed from V and 6 bases from J, the gap between germline ends came to 3 bases. CDR1 is SGHAT, CDR2 FQNNGV, per germline. Here the CDR3 DNA reads TGTGCCAGCAGCTTAGAATTCAATGAGCAGTTCTTC. Encoded protein: CASSLEFNEQFF.

The V gene is TRBV19, the J gene TRBJ1-6; D perhaps matches TRBD1 (5 bases). The CDR3 has 14 residues. Trimming stripped 5 bases from V and 9 bases from J, with 14 bases between. The germline V gene has CDR1 LNHDA and CDR2 SQIVND (reference sequence). The CDR3 DNA reads as TGTGCCAGTAGTGGCGGGGGTAGTGGTTCACCCCTCCACTTT. Translating gives CASSGGGSGSPLHF.

This chain joins TRBV29-1 and TRBJ2-3; D gene ambiguous. CDR1 is SQVTM, CDR2 ANQGSEA, per germline. Between the trimmed V and J ends, which lost 4 bases and 0 bases, there was a span of 14 bases. The CDR3 runs 15 residues. The DNA for the CDR3 is TGCAGCGTTGTTCCCGCTCAGCCCAGCACAGATACGCAGTATTTT. As protein: CSVVPAQPSTDTQYF.

The chain combines TRBV6-5 with TRBJ1-1; 7 positions match TRBD1. CDR1 and CDR2 from the germline V gene are MNHEY and SVGAGI. The V gene end was trimmed by 6 bases and the J gene end by 14 bases; junction bases not matched to a gene: 12. The CDR3 covers 12 residues. CDR3 sequence reads: CASRLNDRDSFF. DNA for the CDR3: TGTGCCAGCAGACTTAATGACAGGGATAGCTTCTTT.